The 27 T cell receptor beta chains in this list originate from one sample, sequenced in a study of blood T cells in healthy people across ages. The second PCR ran about 6 to 12 cycles with a sample-barcoded 5' primer and J-beta primers. TCRdb reprocessed the 5' RACE reads with MiXCR, giving one entry per CDR3 protein. The sample lists some 1,800,000 distinct CDR3 sequences, roughly two fifths occurring once. Source material: blood. These receptors came from a human donor in good health.

The chain is built from TRBV6-1 and TRBJ1-2; D not resolved. The CDR3 totals 13 residues. Germline V gives CDR1 MNHNS, CDR2 SASEGT. V gave up 7 bases and J gave up 4 bases, with 13 bases separating them. The CDR3 coding sequence is TGTGCCAGCACCCTAAGAAGGGTCTATGGCTACACCTTC. Amino acid sequence: CASTLRRVYGYTF.

This clonotype is a singleton in its sample. The chain is built from TRBV2 and TRBJ2-1; 10 bases are shared with TRBD2. Trimming at V came to 4 bases and at J to 7 bases, leaving 7 bases not matched to a gene. The CDR3 extends over 15 amino acids. Germline CDR1 reads SNHLY; CDR2 reads FYNNEI. In DNA form, the CDR3 reads TGTGCCAGCAGTGTCAGCGGGGGGGTGGTGAATGAGCAGTTCTTC. Translated, it gives CASSVSGGVVNEQFF.

For this clonotype: At one end, the junction sequence differs from germline, possibly due to a read error. This chain uses TRBV20-1 with TRBJ1-6; the D is unclear. The CDR3 consists of 12 residues. The V gene's germline CDR1 is DFQATT and CDR2 SNEGSKA (reference sequence). DNA for the CDR3: TGCAGTGCTAGGAGAACGGATTCGCCCCTCCACTTT. Encoded protein: CSARRTDSPLHF.

This sequence joins TRBV7-2 and TRBJ2-1; D ambiguous. The V end lost 4 bases, the J end lost 7 bases, and 8 bases lay between the germline ends. This CDR3 is 12 amino acids long. The germline V gene encodes CDR1 SGHTA and CDR2 FQGNSA. CDR3 loop: CASSSVTNEQFF. CDR3 in DNA: TGTGCCAGCAGCTCGGTTACTAATGAGCAGTTCTTC.

The genes are TRBV7-9 and TRBJ2-1, with 14 bases matching TRBD2. Germline loops: CDR1 SEHNR, CDR2 FQNEAQ (reference sequence). The CDR3 runs 18 residues. The ends lost 5 bases at V and 1 base at J; junction bases unmatched: 7. For the CDR3, the DNA is TGTGCCAGCAGCCAGACTAGCGGGGGGGTGACGTCCTACAATGAGCAGTTCTTC. Translating gives CASSQTSGGVTSYNEQFF.

Only a few counts were recorded for this clonotype. This chain joins TRBV4-3 and TRBJ2-7, with D hard to call. CDR3 size: 15 residues. CDR1 is LGHNA, CDR2 YSLEER, per germline. V was shortened by 1 base and J by 0 bases, with 10 bases between the two germline ends. CDR3 coding DNA: TGCGCCAGCAGCCAAGTCCTGGCGCCCTCCTACGAGCAGTACTTC. Encoded protein: CASSQVLAPSYEQYF.

The chain uses TRBV24-1 and TRBJ2-3; D unclear. V lost 5 bases to trimming and J lost 2 bases, with 10 bases between them. Germline CDR1 is KGHDR and CDR2 is SFDVKD. The CDR3 spans 14 residues. In DNA, the CDR3 is TGTGCCACCAGTGTGGGTGTCTTCACAGATACGCAGTATTTT. It codes for CATSVGVFTDTQYF.

This sequence joins TRBV27 and TRBJ1-2; maybe TRBD1 (5 bases). The CDR3 spans 15 residues. Trimming took off 6 bases at V and 3 bases at J, with 17 bases between the two ends. Germline V gene sequence: CDR1 MNHEY, CDR2 SMNVEV (reference sequence). The CDR3 region has the DNA TGTGCCAGCAGGCAGACAGAAACTCTTGACTATGGCTACACCTTC. It codes for CASRQTETLDYGYTF.

The CDR3 is CASSPRASANTGELFF. The CDR3 DNA reads TGTGCCAGCAGCCCACGGGCTAGCGCAAACACCGGGGAGCTGTTTTTT. This chain joins TRBV7-7 and TRBJ2-2, with a weak D call TRBD2 (6 bases). V gave up 5 bases and J gave up 2 bases, with 15 bases separating them. From germline, CDR1 is SSHAT and CDR2 FNYEAQ (reference sequence). This CDR3 contains 16 residues.

This clonotype was recorded a few times. This sequence joins TRBV5-1 and TRBJ2-3; 7 bases are a match to TRBD1. Per germline, CDR1 SGHRS and CDR2 YFSETQ. V dropped 0 bases and J dropped 4; count of bases not matched to a gene: 8. This CDR3 spans 16 amino acids. The DNA for the CDR3 is TGCGCCAGCAGCTTGGCCGGGACAGACTCAGCAGATACGCAGTATTTT. It translates to CASSLAGTDSADTQYF.

This clonotype was recorded a few times. The chain links TRBV7-9 to TRBJ2-1, with 8 bases that match TRBD1. V was pared by 0 bases and J by 6 bases, with 7 bases of the junction left unmatched. CDR3 size: 16 residues. In germline, CDR1 is SEHNR, CDR2 FQNEAQ (reference sequence). The chain's CDR3 is CASSLAVTGGSNEQFF. DNA of the CDR3: TGTGCCAGCAGCTTAGCGGTAACAGGGGGTAGCAATGAGCAGTTCTTC.

The sample holds many counts of this clonotype. The chain carries TRBV20-1 and TRBJ2-7, with TRBD1 matching 11 bases. The CDR3 runs to 15 residues. The germline CDR1 and CDR2 sequences are DFQATT and SNEGSKA (reference sequence). J lost 2 bases, V lost 5 bases, and 8 bases had no gene match. The CDR3 DNA reads TGCAGTGCTCAGGACCGGGACAGGGGGACCTACGAGCAGTACTTC. Its translation: CSAQDRDRGTYEQYF.

J is TRBJ2-3 and V is TRBV12-3 or TRBV12-4; D is unclear. With 6 bases removed from V and 2 bases from J, the gap between germline ends came to 15 bases. This CDR3 region has 15 residues. CDR3 in DNA: TGTGCCAGCAGCCTAAGGGCCTCAATCACAGATACGCAGTATTTT. This encodes CASSLRASITDTQYF.

This clonotype was observed a handful of times. This chain connects TRBV7-9 to TRBJ1-1, with 7 nucleotides matching TRBD1. This CDR3 comprises 16 residues. CDR1 and CDR2 (germline): SEHNR, FQNEAQ (reference sequence). V trimming: 2 bases; J trimming: 3 bases; junction bases outside the gene matches: 9. The CDR3 sequence is CASSLLARGLDTEAFF. CDR3 bases: TGTGCCAGCAGCTTATTGGCCAGGGGGTTGGACACTGAAGCTTTCTTT.

The genes are TRBV5-1 and TRBJ1-1; D may be TRBD1 (6 bases). The CDR3 contains 14 residues. Per germline, CDR1 SGHRS and CDR2 YFSETQ. V lost 5 bases, J lost 0 bases, and 11 bases lay in between. CDR3: CASRITGMNTEAFF. The CDR3 nucleotides read TGCGCCAGCAGGATAACAGGGATGAACACTGAAGCTTTCTTT.

The rearrangement links TRBV20-1 to TRBJ2-5; 7 bases match TRBD2. J was trimmed by 11 bases and V by 3 bases; bases with no gene match: 12. CDR1 DFQATT and CDR2 SNEGSKA come from the germline V gene (reference sequence). CDR3 size: 13 residues. CDR3 DNA: TGCAGTGCTAGTTTGCAGCTGTCGCGGGAGCAGTACTTC. The encoded protein is CSASLQLSREQYF.

The chain is built from TRBV6-6 and TRBJ1-2, with a possible D match to TRBD1 (5 bases). This CDR3 contains 16 residues. Germline V gives CDR1 MNHNY, CDR2 SVGAGI (reference sequence). Trimming pared 6 bases from V and 2 bases from J, leaving 19 bases between. The CDR3 DNA sequence: TGTGCCAGCAGCCCGGGGGAAGTCGACGTGAACTATGGCTACACCTTC. It translates to CASSPGEVDVNYGYTF.

This clonotype was counted only a few times. The chain is built from TRBV12-3 or TRBV12-4 and TRBJ2-7; TRBD1 aligns across 7 bases. The length of the CDR3 is 16 residues. Trimming took 4 bases from V and 1 from J; bases not matched to a gene: 10. CDR3 coding DNA: TGTGCCAGCAGTTCCGAGACAGGGAAAGAATCCTACGAGCAGTACTTC. It codes for CASSSETGKESYEQYF.

The J gene is TRBJ1-1, the V gene TRBV4-2; D perhaps matches TRBD1 (6 bases). CDR3 length: 15 amino acids. V gave up 4 bases and J gave up 7 bases, with 19 bases separating them. From germline, CDR1 is LGHNA and CDR2 YNFKEQ. The CDR3 is CASSRLTGSGIEAFF. Written as DNA, the CDR3 is TGTGCCAGCAGCCGGTTAACAGGGTCAGGGATTGAAGCTTTCTTT.

This clonotype was counted a few times. This rearrangement joins TRBV13 to TRBJ2-2; no clear D. V lost 1 base and J 7 bases, leaving 4 bases between the germline ends. Per germline, CDR1 PRHDT and CDR2 FYEKMQ (reference sequence). This CDR3 is built from 12 residues. The CDR3 loop is CASSLALGELFF. The CDR3 DNA is TGTGCCAGCAGCTTAGCCCTCGGGGAGCTGTTTTTT.

V gene TRBV3-1 combines with J gene TRBJ1-1; TRBD1 agrees at 9 bases. This CDR3 comprises 20 residues. CDR1 is LGHDT and CDR2 is YNNKEL in the germline V gene (reference sequence). V shed 3 bases and J 4 bases; nucleotides not matched to a gene: 21. CDR3 sequence reads: CASSHWATGDRAEGGTEAFF. In DNA, the CDR3 is TGTGCCAGCAGCCATTGGGCTACCGGGGACAGGGCCGAGGGGGGCACTGAAGCTTTCTTT.

The CDR3 sequence: CASSLEQTRPYTGELFF. In DNA form, the CDR3 reads TGTGCCAGCAGCTTAGAACAGACTAGACCTTACACCGGGGAGCTGTTTTTT. This chain connects TRBV7-2 to TRBJ2-2; TRBD2 is a possible D gene (6 bases). V lost 1 base and J 3 bases, leaving 15 bases between the germline ends. The V gene's germline CDR1 is SGHTA and CDR2 FQGNSA. CDR3 length: 17 residues.

The chain couples TRBV20-1 to TRBJ2-4; 7 bases line up with TRBD1. TRBJ2-7 explains the end of the DNA better; the J call may be wrong. The CDR3 runs 15 residues. Germline-derived CDR1 and CDR2 are DFQATT and SNEGSKA (reference sequence). The CDR3 protein is CSARDFRDRAYEQYF. The CDR3 DNA sequence: TGCAGTGCTAGAGATTTCAGGGACAGAGCCTACGAGCAGTACTTC.

In this sample, this clonotype turned up a few times. The CDR3 protein is CSVGGDSEAFF. In nucleotides, the CDR3 is TGCAGCGTAGGAGGGGACAGTGAAGCTTTCTTT. The gene calls are TRBV29-1 and TRBJ1-1, with 7 bases aligning to TRBD1. CDR3 length equals 11 residues. Germline loops: CDR1 SQVTM, CDR2 ANQGSEA. After removal of 6 bases from V and 7 bases from J, the junction contained 5 bases not matched to a gene.

The chain uses TRBV5-5 and TRBJ1-1, with D perhaps TRBD1 (6 bases). The CDR3 contains 14 residues. The V end lost 4 bases, the J end lost 6 bases, and 16 bases lay between the germline ends. Germline CDR1 SGHKS, CDR2 YYEKEE (reference sequence). The CDR3 DNA follows: TGTGCCAGCAGCCTGAGGGGGGGTAGCGCTGAAGCTTTCTTT. Protein product: CASSLRGGSAEAFF.

This clonotype was picked up a small number of times. This chain links TRBV7-2 with TRBJ1-1; D is unclear. Deletions cut 0 bases from V and 0 bases from J, with 8 bases between. CDR3 size: 15 residues. The germline gives CDR1 SGHTA, CDR2 FQGNSA. For the CDR3, the DNA is TGTGCCAGCAGCTTAGCAGGCAGGATGAACACTGAAGCTTTCTTT. Protein sequence: CASSLAGRMNTEAFF.

The J gene is TRBJ1-2, the V gene TRBV9, with D tentatively TRBD1 (6 bases). Germline-derived CDR1 and CDR2 are SGDLS and YYNGEE. The CDR3 is made up of 13 amino acids. V was clipped by 4 bases and J by 8 bases, with 15 bases between them. The CDR3 DNA reads TGTGCCAGCAGCCAGCCGGGGGCGCGGGGCTACACCTTC. This gives the protein CASSQPGARGYTF. Together with reference TRBV9 and TRBJ1-2, the CDR3 gives the full variable domain: DSGVTQTPKHLITATGQRVTLRCSPRSGDLSVYWYQQSLDQGLQFLIQYYNGEERAKGNILERFSAQQFPDLHSELNLSSLELGDSALYFCASSQPGARGYTFGSGTRLTVV.